What follows is one TCR beta chain and its context. Its antigen is unknown. The input lacks base qualities; no much larger clone sits a single base away. The sample originates from a study of early T cells in non-severe SARS-CoV-2 infection (dated by TCRdb to 2020 to 2022). Regarding the complete study: Bulk RNA from unsorted whole blood was used for TCR sequencing, so alpha and beta chains could not be paired. What the study reported, not specific to this receptor: VDJdb matching was skewed toward anti-spike CD8 responses and likely underestimated virus-specific expansions by missing private and CD4 specificities.

This was a case-control study nested in a cohort of healthcare workers in London, UK, who had nasopharyngeal swab PCR tests and blood samples taken every week. Healthcare workers were recruited between 23 and 31 March 2020, during the week of the UK lockdown, and were followed weekly for up to roughly 16 weeks. Libraries were prepared through 5' RACE. TCRdb names NextSeq 500 as the instrument used. The TCR library protocol attached unique molecular identifiers to individual cDNA molecules to correct for sequencing error and PCR bias. Sequencing covered both TCR alpha and beta chains, and within each sample the abundances of alpha and beta sequences were tightly co-correlated. The source study handled its data this way. V gene, J gene and CDR3 annotation of TCR sequences was performed with Decombinator V4. TCRs were defined as expanded if a significant change between any two time points was detected under a Poisson model with p below 0.0001. TCR abundances were normalised to the total number of TCRs sequenced per sample and expressed as counts per million. VDJdb, accessed 1 November 2021, was searched for CMV, EBV and SARS-CoV-2 annotated TCRs, with TCRs annotated for multiple antigens excluded. The public reads were run again by TCRdb, first through fastp at Q25 and then through MiXCR, and only productive beta chains were kept. Under each unique CDR3 protein, matching rows form one entry showing the most common genes and DNA. TCRdb's processing, not the authors' own work, is the source of the V and J calls. The sample includes tens of thousands of distinct CDR3 sequences, with roughly 6.2% observed a single time. Over 10% of the sample lies in the top ten.

Sequenced: whole blood. This clonotype was sampled from an adult who was a healthcare worker with PCR-confirmed SARS-CoV-2 infection or an uninfected control (not recorded which).

The CDR3 loop reads CASSPGTSGVQETQYF. In nucleotides, the sequence is TGTGCCAGCAGCCCAGGGACTAGCGGGGTCCAAGAGACCCAGTACTTC. The rearrangement joined TRBV11-2 to TRBJ2-5; TRBD2 lines up with 13 middle nucleotides. CDR1 is given as SGHAT and CDR2 as FQNNGV, both from the germline V gene. After removal of 5 bases from V and 1 base from J, the junction retains 4 bases not matched to a gene. The CDR3 covers 16 residues, taking in both the cysteine and the phenylalanine. The retained sequence is limited to the CDR3, 48 bases, with the frame set at the first base.